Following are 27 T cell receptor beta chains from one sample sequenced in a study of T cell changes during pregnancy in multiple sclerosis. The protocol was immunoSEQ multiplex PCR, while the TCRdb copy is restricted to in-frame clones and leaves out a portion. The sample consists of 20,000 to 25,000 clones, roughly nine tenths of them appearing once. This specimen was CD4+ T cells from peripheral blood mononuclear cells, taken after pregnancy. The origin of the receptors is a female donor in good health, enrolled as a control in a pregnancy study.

The CDR3 DNA reads TGTGCCAGCAGTTTATTGTTCGCGGGGGGGCCCTACAATGAGCAGTTCTTC. This gives the protein CASSLLFAGGPYNEQFF. The V and J genes are TRBV27 and TRBJ2-1, with 9 bases fitting TRBD2. Germline CDR1 is MNHEY and CDR2 is SMNVEV (reference sequence). J gave up 2 bases and V 1 base, and 6 bases lay outside the gene matches. The CDR3 sequence is 17 residues long.

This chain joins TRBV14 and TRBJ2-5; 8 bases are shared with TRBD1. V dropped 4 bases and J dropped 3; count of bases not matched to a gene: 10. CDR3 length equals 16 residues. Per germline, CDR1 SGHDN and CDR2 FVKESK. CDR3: CASSRVYRGYEETQYF. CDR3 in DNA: TGTGCCAGCAGCCGAGTTTACAGGGGGTACGAAGAGACCCAGTACTTC.

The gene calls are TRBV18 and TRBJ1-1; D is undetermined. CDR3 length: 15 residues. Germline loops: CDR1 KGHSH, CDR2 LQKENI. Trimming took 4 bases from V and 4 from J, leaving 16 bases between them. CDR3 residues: CASSQTLSRGTEAFF. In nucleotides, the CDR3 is TGTGCCAGCTCACAAACATTATCCCGGGGCACTGAAGCTTTCTTT.

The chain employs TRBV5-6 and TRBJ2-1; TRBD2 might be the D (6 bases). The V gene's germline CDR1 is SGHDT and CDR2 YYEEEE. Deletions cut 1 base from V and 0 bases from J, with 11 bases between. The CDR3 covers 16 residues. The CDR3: CASSLRTTSSYNEQFF. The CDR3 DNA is TGTGCCAGCAGCTTGAGGACTACAAGCTCCTACAATGAGCAGTTCTTC.

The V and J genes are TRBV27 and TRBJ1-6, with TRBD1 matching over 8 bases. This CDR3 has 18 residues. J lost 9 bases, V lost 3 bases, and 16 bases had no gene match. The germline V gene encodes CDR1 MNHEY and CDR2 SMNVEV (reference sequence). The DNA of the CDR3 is TGTGCCAGCAGTTTTCTAATGGTGGAGGGAGACAGGGGTTCACCCCTCCACTTT. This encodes CASSFLMVEGDRGSPLHF.

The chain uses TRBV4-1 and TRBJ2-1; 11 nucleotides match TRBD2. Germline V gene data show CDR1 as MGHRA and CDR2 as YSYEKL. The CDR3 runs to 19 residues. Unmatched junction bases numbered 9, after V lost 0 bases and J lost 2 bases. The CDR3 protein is CASSQDRASGRLTYNEQFF. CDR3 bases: TGCGCCAGCAGCCAAGATCGGGCTAGCGGGAGGCTAACCTACAATGAGCAGTTCTTC.

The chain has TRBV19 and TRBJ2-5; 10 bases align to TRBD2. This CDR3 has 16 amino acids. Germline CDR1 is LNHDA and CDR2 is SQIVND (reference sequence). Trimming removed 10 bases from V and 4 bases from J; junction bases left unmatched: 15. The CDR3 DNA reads TGTGCCACGGCGGTCGGGCTAGCGGGAGTCGGAGAGACCCAGTACTTC. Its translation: CATAVGLAGVGETQYF.

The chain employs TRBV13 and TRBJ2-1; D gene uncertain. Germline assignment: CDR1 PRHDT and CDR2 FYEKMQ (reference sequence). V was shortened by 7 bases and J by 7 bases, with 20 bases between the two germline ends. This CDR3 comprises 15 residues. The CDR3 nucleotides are TGTGCCAGCAACTACGTAGAAGGTCTTGGGAATGAGCAGTTCTTC. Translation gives CASNYVEGLGNEQFF.

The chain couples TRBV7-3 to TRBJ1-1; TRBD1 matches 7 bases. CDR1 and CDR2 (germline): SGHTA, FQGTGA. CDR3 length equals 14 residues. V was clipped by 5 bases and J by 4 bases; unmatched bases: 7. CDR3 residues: CASSPTQGRTEAFF. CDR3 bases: TGTGCCAGCAGCCCTACACAGGGGCGCACTGAAGCTTTCTTT.

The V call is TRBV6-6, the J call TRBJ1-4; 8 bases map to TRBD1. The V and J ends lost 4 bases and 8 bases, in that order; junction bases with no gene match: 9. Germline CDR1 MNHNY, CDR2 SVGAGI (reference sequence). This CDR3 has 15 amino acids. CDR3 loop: CASSWDGTGREKLFF. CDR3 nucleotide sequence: TGTGCCAGCAGTTGGGACGGGACAGGACGGGAAAAACTGTTTTTT.

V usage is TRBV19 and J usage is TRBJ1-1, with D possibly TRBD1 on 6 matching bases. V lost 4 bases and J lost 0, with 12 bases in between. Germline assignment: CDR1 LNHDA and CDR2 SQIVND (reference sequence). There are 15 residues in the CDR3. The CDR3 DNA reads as TGTGCCAGTAGTAGGGCAGGGGCGTTGAACACTGAAGCTTTCTTT. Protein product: CASSRAGALNTEAFF.

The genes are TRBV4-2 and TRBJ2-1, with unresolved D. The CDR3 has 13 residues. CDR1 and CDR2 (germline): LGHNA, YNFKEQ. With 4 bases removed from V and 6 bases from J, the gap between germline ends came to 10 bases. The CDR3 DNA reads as TGTGCCAGCAGCCGCTCAAGCGCCAATGAGCAGTTCTTC. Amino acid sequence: CASSRSSANEQFF.

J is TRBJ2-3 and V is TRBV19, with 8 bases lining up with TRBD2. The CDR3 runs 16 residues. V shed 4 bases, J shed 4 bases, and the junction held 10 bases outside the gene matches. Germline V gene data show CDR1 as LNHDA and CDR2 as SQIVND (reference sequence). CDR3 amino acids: CASSTSGGGPPDTQYF. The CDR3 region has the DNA TGTGCCAGTAGTACGTCCGGCGGGGGGCCCCCAGATACGCAGTATTTT. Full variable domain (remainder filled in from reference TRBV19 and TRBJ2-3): DGGITQSPKYLFRKEGQNVTLSCEQNLNHDAMYWYRQDPGQGLRLIYYSQIVNDFQKGDIAEGYSVSREKKESFPLTVTSAQKNPTAFYLCASSTSGGGPPDTQYFGPGTRLTVL.

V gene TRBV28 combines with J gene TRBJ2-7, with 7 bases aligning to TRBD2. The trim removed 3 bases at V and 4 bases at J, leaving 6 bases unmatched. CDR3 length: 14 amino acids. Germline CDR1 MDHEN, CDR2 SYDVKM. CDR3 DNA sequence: TGTGCCAGCAGTTTTTGGGGGGGGAGGTACGAGCAGTACTTC. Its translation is CASSFWGGRYEQYF. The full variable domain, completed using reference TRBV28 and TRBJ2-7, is DVKVTQSSRYLVKRTGEKVFLECVQDMDHENMFWYRQDPGLGLRLIYFSYDVKMKEKGDIPEGYSVSREKKERFSLILESASTNQTSMYLCASSFWGGRYEQYFGPGTRLTVT.

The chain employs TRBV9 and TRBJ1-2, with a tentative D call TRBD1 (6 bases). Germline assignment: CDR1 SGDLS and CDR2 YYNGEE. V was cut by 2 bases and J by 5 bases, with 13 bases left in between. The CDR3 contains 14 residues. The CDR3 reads CASSVGSGEYGYTF. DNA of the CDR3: TGTGCCAGCAGCGTCGGTTCAGGGGAATATGGCTACACCTTC.

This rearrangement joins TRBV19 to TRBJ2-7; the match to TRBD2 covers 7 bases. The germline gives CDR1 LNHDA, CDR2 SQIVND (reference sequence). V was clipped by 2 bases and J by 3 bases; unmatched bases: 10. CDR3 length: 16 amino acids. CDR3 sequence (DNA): TGTGCCAGTAGTATATTGCCCGGGGGGACCATCTACGAGCAGTACTTC. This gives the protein CASSILPGGTIYEQYF.

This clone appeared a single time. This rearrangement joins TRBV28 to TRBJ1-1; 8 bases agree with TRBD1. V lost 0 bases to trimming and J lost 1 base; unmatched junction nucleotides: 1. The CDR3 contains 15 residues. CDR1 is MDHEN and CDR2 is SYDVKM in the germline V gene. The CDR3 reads CASSLWGTGNTEAFF. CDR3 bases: TGTGCCAGCAGTTTATGGGGGACAGGGAACACTGAAGCTTTCTTT. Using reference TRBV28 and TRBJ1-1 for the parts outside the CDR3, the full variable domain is DVKVTQSSRYLVKRTGEKVFLECVQDMDHENMFWYRQDPGLGLRLIYFSYDVKMKEKGDIPEGYSVSREKKERFSLILESASTNQTSMYLCASSLWGTGNTEAFFGQGTRLTVV.

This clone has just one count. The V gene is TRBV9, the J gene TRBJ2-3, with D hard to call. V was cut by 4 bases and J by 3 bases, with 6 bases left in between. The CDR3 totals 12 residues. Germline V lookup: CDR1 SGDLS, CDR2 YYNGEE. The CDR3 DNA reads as TGTGCCAGCAGCACTCAAACAGATACGCAGTATTTT. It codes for CASSTQTDTQYF. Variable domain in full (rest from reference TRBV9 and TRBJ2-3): DSGVTQTPKHLITATGQRVTLRCSPRSGDLSVYWYQQSLDQGLQFLIQYYNGEERAKGNILERFSAQQFPDLHSELNLSSLELGDSALYFCASSTQTDTQYFGPGTRLTVL.

The CDR3 sequence is CASSSAGLPFYEQYF. The DNA of the CDR3 is TGTGCCAGTAGTAGCGCGGGACTGCCTTTCTACGAGCAGTACTTC. The V call is TRBV19, the J call TRBJ2-7; a possible D gene is TRBD2 (6 bases). In germline, CDR1 is LNHDA, CDR2 SQIVND (reference sequence). V lost 4 bases and J lost 3, with 16 bases in between. This CDR3 contains 15 residues.

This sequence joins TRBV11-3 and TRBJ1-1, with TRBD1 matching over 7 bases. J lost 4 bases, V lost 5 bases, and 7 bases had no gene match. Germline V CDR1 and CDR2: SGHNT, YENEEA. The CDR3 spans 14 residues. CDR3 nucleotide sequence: TGTGCCAGCAGCCTAACAGGGGTCAGCACTGAAGCTTTCTTT. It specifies CASSLTGVSTEAFF. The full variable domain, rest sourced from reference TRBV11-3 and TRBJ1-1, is EAGVVQSPRYKIIEKKQPVAFWCNPISGHNTLYWYLQNLGQGPELLIRYENEEAVDDSQLPKDRFSAERLKGVDSTLKIQPAELGDSAVYLCASSLTGVSTEAFFGQGTRLTVV.

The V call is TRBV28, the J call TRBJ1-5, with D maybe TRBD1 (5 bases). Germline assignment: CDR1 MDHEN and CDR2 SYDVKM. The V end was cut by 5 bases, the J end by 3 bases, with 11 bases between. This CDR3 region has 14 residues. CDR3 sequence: CASSPGGYNQPQHF. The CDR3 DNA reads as TGTGCCAGCAGTCCCGGGGGGTACAATCAGCCCCAGCATTTT.

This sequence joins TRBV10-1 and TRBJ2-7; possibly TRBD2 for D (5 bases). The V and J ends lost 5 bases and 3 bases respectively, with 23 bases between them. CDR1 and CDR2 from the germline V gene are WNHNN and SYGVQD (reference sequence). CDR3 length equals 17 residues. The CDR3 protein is CASSPRADGGPYYEQYF. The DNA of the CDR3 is TGCGCCAGCAGTCCTCGAGCGGATGGCGGGCCCTACTACGAGCAGTACTTC.

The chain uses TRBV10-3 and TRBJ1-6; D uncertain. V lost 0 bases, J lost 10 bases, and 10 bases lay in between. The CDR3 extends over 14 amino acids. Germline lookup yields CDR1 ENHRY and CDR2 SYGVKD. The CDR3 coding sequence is TGTGCCATCAGTGAGTCGACCGAGCGGTCACCCCTCCACTTT. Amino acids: CAISESTERSPLHF.

The CDR3 is CAWSVRGYTGELFF. The CDR3 region has the DNA TGTGCCTGGAGTGTAAGGGGCTACACCGGGGAGCTGTTTTTT. V is TRBV30 and J is TRBJ2-2, with D perhaps matching TRBD1 (5 bases). V dropped 0 bases and J dropped 3 bases, with 8 bases sitting between them. The length of the CDR3 is 14 residues. CDR1 GTSNPN and CDR2 SVGIG come from the germline V gene (reference sequence).

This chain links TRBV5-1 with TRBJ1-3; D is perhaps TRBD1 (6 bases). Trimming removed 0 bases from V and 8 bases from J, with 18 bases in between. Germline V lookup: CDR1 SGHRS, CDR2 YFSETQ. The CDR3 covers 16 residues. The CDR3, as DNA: TGCGCCAGCAGCTTGGATCTACAGGGAGGGGAGGACACCATATATTTT. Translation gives CASSLDLQGGEDTIYF.

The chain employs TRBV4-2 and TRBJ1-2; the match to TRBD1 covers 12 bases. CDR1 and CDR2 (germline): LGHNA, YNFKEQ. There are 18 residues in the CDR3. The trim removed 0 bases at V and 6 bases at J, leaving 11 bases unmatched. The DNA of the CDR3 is TGTGCCAGCAGCCAAGAGGGACAGGGGGCCCCAATTTCCAATGGCTACACCTTC. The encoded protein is CASSQEGQGAPISNGYTF.

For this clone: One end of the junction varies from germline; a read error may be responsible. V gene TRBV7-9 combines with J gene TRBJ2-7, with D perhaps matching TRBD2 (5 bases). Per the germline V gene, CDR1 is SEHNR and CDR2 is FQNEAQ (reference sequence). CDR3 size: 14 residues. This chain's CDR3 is CATSRGKSSYEQYF. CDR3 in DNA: TGTGCCACCAGCAGAGGGAAGAGCTCCTACGAGCAGTACTTC.